The 16 T cell receptor beta chains below were found in one sample sequenced in a study of CD8 T cells in ankylosing spondylitis. TCRdb redid the calling of the 5' RACE reads with MiXCR, one entry per CDR3 protein. The sample lists about 440,000 distinct CDR3 sequences; under 20% were seen once. Whole-study findings and limits: Made up of several highly homologous variants, a TCR beta motif appeared characteristic of ankylosing spondylitis blood.

Antigen specificity for these receptors is unknown. What was sequenced was blood, either unsorted or a sorted T cell fraction (not recorded which). These receptors were obtained from a male donor with ankylosing spondylitis.

CDR3 in DNA: TGCGCCAGCAGCTTGGGCGCCGGGACAGCCTTCGACGAGCAGTACTTC. Residues: CASSLGAGTAFDEQYF. V gene TRBV5-1 combines with J gene TRBJ2-7; 7 bases fit TRBD1. CDR1 and CDR2 (germline): SGHRS, YFSETQ. V lost 0 bases and J lost 5; bases outside the gene matches: 11. The CDR3 totals 16 residues.

The chain recombines TRBV5-1 with TRBJ1-4; 9 bases fit TRBD1. The germline V gene encodes CDR1 SGHRS and CDR2 YFSETQ. J lost 2 bases, V lost 0 bases, and 8 bases had no gene match. The CDR3 spans 18 residues. CDR3 nucleotides: TGCGCCAGCAGCTTGGAGGGGGGACAGGGACTCACTAATGAAAAACTGTTTTTT. Its translation is CASSLEGGQGLTNEKLFF.

V and J are TRBV4-2 and TRBJ2-5, with D hard to call. Per germline, CDR1 LGHNA and CDR2 YNFKEQ. The germline V and J ends were trimmed by 6 bases and 1 base, with 18 bases remaining between them. The CDR3 is 16 residues long. In DNA form, the CDR3 reads TGTGCCAGCAGTCCCAGTTTTGCGGAAGCCCAAGAGACCCAGTACTTC. Amino acids: CASSPSFAEAQETQYF.

This clonotype was observed many times. The chain is built from TRBV7-2 and TRBJ1-1; unclear D gene. V shed 4 bases and J shed 5 bases, with 11 bases lying between them. The CDR3 runs to 13 residues. Germline loops: CDR1 SGHTA, CDR2 FQGNSA. The chain's CDR3 is CASSSRRGTEAFF. CDR3 coding DNA: TGTGCCAGCAGCTCCCGCCGAGGTACTGAAGCTTTCTTT.

This clonotype has only a few counts. V is TRBV30 and J is TRBJ1-2, with 10 bases lining up with TRBD1. This CDR3 spans 13 amino acids. V shed 3 bases and J 2 bases; nucleotides not matched to a gene: 0. CDR1 is GTSNPN, CDR2 SVGIG, per germline (reference sequence). The CDR3 bases are TGTGCCTGGAGGACAGGGGGCAACTATGGCTACACCTTC. Translating gives CAWRTGGNYGYTF.

The sample holds a few counts of this clonotype. The chain recombines TRBV11-2 with TRBJ2-1; a weak D match, TRBD2 (5 bases). Germline CDR1 reads SGHAT; CDR2 reads FQNNGV. The CDR3 has 18 residues. Trimming took 5 bases from V and 4 from J, leaving 24 bases between them. This chain's CDR3 is CASSKIPMSRRNYNEQFF. The CDR3 nucleotides read TGTGCCAGCAGCAAAATCCCCATGAGTCGGAGGAATTACAATGAGCAGTTCTTC.

In this sample, this clonotype turned up many times. The DNA for the CDR3 is TGTGCCAGCAGTGACAGGGGTGAGCAGTTCTTC. Translated, it gives CASSDRGEQFF. The chain employs TRBV2 and TRBJ2-1; perhaps TRBD1 as D (6 bases). The germline gives CDR1 SNHLY, CDR2 FYNNEI. V was shortened by 3 bases and J by 9 bases, with 6 bases between the two germline ends. The CDR3 is made up of 11 amino acids.

This clonotype turned up a few times. The chain is built from TRBV7-9 and TRBJ2-1; D remains unclear. CDR1 and CDR2 from the germline V gene are SEHNR and FQNEAQ (reference sequence). Trimming left V 3 bases short and J 6 bases short, with 6 bases between. The CDR3 has 12 residues. The CDR3 region has the DNA TGTGCCAGCAGCTTGAACAGCAATGAGCAGTTCTTC. Translating gives CASSLNSNEQFF.

This clonotype was seen only a few times. The gene calls are TRBV7-2 and TRBJ2-5; D is perhaps TRBD1 or TRBD2 (5 bases each). The germline gives CDR1 SGHTA, CDR2 FQGNSA. The CDR3 has 15 amino acids. V shed 1 base and J shed 1 base, with 10 bases lying between them. CDR3 bases: TGTGCCAGCAGCTTAGGGGGGAAGACCCAAGAGACCCAGTACTTC. This codes for CASSLGGKTQETQYF.

This clonotype was recorded many times. The V gene is TRBV12-3 or TRBV12-4, the J gene TRBJ1-2, with 7 bases lining up with TRBD1. The CDR3 has 13 amino acids. V shed 6 bases, J shed 4 bases, and the junction held 5 bases outside the gene matches. The CDR3 DNA is TGTGCCAGCAGCCCGGGGACAGCCTATGGCTACACCTTC. Its translation is CASSPGTAYGYTF.

The rearrangement links TRBV20-1 to TRBJ1-5, with a tentative D call TRBD1 (5 bases). Germline CDR1 DFQATT, CDR2 SNEGSKA (reference sequence). CDR3 length: 15 residues. V dropped 0 bases and J dropped 6 bases, with 15 bases sitting between them. This CDR3 reads CSARDRTGGGQPQHF. The CDR3 DNA sequence: TGCAGTGCTAGAGATAGGACGGGGGGTGGTCAGCCCCAGCATTTT.

The chain is built from TRBV10-2 and TRBJ1-1; D ambiguous. The CDR3 has 13 amino acids. V lost 6 bases, J lost 6 bases, and 14 bases lay in between. Germline V gives CDR1 WSHSY, CDR2 SAAADI. In DNA, the CDR3 is TGCGCCAGCAGGGGGATCGTAGACCCTGAAGCTTTCTTT. This codes for CASRGIVDPEAFF.

J is TRBJ2-1 and V is TRBV30; no reliable D call. The germline V gene encodes CDR1 GTSNPN and CDR2 SVGIG (reference sequence). The CDR3 spans 15 residues. V was trimmed by 3 bases and J by 0 bases, leaving 12 bases between them. The DNA of the CDR3 is TGTGCCTGGAGGGCTCAGGCCGCCTCCTACAATGAGCAGTTCTTC. This encodes CAWRAQAASYNEQFF. Drawing the rest from reference TRBV30 and TRBJ2-1, the complete variable domain is SQTIHQWPATLVQPVGSPLSLECTVEGTSNPNLYWYRQAAGRGLQLLFYSVGIGQISSEVPQNLSASRPQDRQFILSSKKLLLSDSGFYLCAWRAQAASYNEQFFGPGTRLTVL.

This clonotype was observed a handful of times. The CDR3 region is CSARDQGGGRWSPLHF. In DNA form, the CDR3 reads TGCAGTGCTAGAGATCAGGGGGGCGGTCGTTGGTCACCCCTCCACTTT. The chain is built from TRBV20-1 and TRBJ1-6; TRBD1 agrees at 7 bases. The CDR3 totals 16 residues. Germline-derived CDR1 and CDR2 are DFQATT and SNEGSKA (reference sequence). With V trimmed by 0 bases and J by 10 bases, 12 bases remained unmatched.

The rearrangement links TRBV7-3 to TRBJ2-7, with a tentative D call TRBD1 (6 bases). This CDR3 spans 15 amino acids. The V end was cut by 4 bases, the J end by 3 bases, with 16 bases between. Looked up from germline, CDR1 is SGHTA and CDR2 is FQGTGA. This CDR3 is CASSSDSSRIYEQYF. The CDR3 DNA follows: TGTGCCAGCAGCTCGGACAGTAGCCGGATCTACGAGCAGTACTTC.

The chain uses TRBV12-3 or TRBV12-4 and TRBJ1-4, with no clear D. The germline V and J ends were trimmed by 7 bases and 3 bases, with 12 bases remaining between them. The CDR3 extends over 14 amino acids. CDR3 amino acids: CASTLHGPNEKLFF. The CDR3 region has the DNA TGTGCCAGCACCCTACACGGCCCTAATGAAAAACTGTTTTTT.